A selection of T cell receptor beta chains follows, all from one sample in a study of long-term antiretroviral therapy in people with HIV. Here immunoSEQ multiplex PCR was the method, and the copy in TCRdb shows in-frame clones only, minus some. The table lists 15,000 to 20,000 clones, roughly 80% of them singletons. The sequencing here drew on unsorted PBMCs, taken 0.6 years after starting antiretroviral therapy. These receptors originate from a woman in her late teens or twenties with HIV. Each CDR3 is given with its conserved first and last residue. A D gene is named only where the DNA matches it firmly. Some rows mark clone size as missing; the rest say once, few, many or name a class of expanded clone.

clone_size j_call v_call d_call cdr3_aa cdr3_nt
. TRBJ2-5 TRBV2 . CASSDLDGGRVQETQYF TGTGCCAGCAGTGATTTGGACGGGGGTAGGGTCCAAGAGACCCAGTACTTC
. TRBJ1-5 TRBV6-5 . CASSYSAGSNQPQHF TGTGCCAGCAGTTACTCAGCGGGGAGCAATCAGCCCCAGCATTTT
. TRBJ2-3 TRBV6-5 TRBD2 CASKRGASTDTQYF TGTGCCAGTAAGCGGGGGGCGAGCACAGATACGCAGTATTTT
once TRBJ2-5 TRBV7-7 . CASSLGSSQETQYF TGTGCCAGCAGCTTAGGAAGTTCCCAAGAGACCCAGTACTTC
few TRBJ1-2 TRBV27 TRBD1 CASSSDMTGNGYTF TGTGCCAGCAGTTCCGACATGACAGGGAATGGCTACACCTTC
. TRBJ2-2 TRBV10-3 . CAPGVGGQRGGELFF TGTGCCCCAGGTGTAGGAGGGCAGAGGGGCGGGGAGCTGTTTTTT
. TRBJ2-1 TRBV6-1 TRBD2 CAIIAGGKDEQFF TGTGCCATCATAGCGGGGGGGAAGGATGAGCAGTTCTTC
. TRBJ2-3 TRBV4-3 . CASSMKRDTQYF TGCGCCAGCAGCATGAAGAGGGATACGCAGTATTTT
. TRBJ2-1 TRBV27 TRBD2 CASRITSGPYNEQFF TGTGCCAGCAGGATTACTAGCGGGCCTTACAATGAGCAGTTCTTC
. TRBJ1-1 TRBV18 . CASSQKGGTRAFF TGTGCCAGCTCACAAAAGGGGGGAACGAGGGCTTTCTTT
. TRBJ1-2 TRBV5-5 TRBD1 CASSLVQGDWGGYTF TGTGCCAGCAGCTTGGTCCAGGGGGATTGGGGTGGCTACACCTTC
. TRBJ1-5 TRBV2 TRBD1 CASFLGTGNQPQHF TGTGCCAGCTTTCTCGGGACAGGCAATCAGCCCCAGCATTTT
. TRBJ1-1 TRBV2 . CASSEPPWGLGNTEAFF TGTGCCAGCAGTGAACCGCCGTGGGGGCTCGGAAACACTGAAGCTTTCTTT
. TRBJ2-3 TRBV10-2 . CASRKASGTDTQYF TGCGCCAGCAGAAAGGCTAGCGGCACAGATACGCAGTATTTT
. TRBJ1-1 TRBV18 TRBD1 CASSAPGGRGTEAFF TGTGCCAGCTCAGCCCCAGGGGGCCGTGGCACTGAAGCTTTCTTT
once TRBJ1-1 TRBV7-3 . CASSLTGRTEAFF TGTGCCAGCAGCTTAACGGGCCGCACTGAAGCTTTCTTT
. TRBJ2-6 TRBV19 . CASSSLSGANVLTF TGTGCCAGCTCGAGCCTCTCTGGGGCCAACGTCCTGACTTTC
. TRBJ1-4 TRBV15 TRBD1 CATSREDRGEKLFF TGTGCCACCAGCAGAGAGGACAGGGGTGAAAAACTGTTTTTT
. TRBJ1-5 TRBV28 TRBD1 CASSLSTGVQPQHF TGTGCCAGCAGTTTATCGACAGGGGTTCAGCCCCAGCATTTT
. TRBJ2-3 TRBV7-2 TRBD2 CASSLYPIAGPGDTQYF TGTGCCAGCAGCTTATACCCCATAGCGGGGCCGGGGGATACGCAGTATTTT
few TRBJ1-4 TRBV7-9 . CASRAGEVDEKLFF TGTGCCAGCCGCGCCGGTGAGGTGGATGAAAAACTGTTTTTT
. TRBJ1-2 TRBV4-3 . CASSPRWGRGEYGYTF TGCGCCAGCAGCCCTCGTTGGGGGCGCGGGGAGTATGGCTACACCTTC
. TRBJ2-7 TRBV6-1 . CASSEGPGTSYEQYF TGTGCCAGCAGTGAAGGTCCAGGGACATCCTACGAGCAGTACTTC
. TRBJ2-1 TRBV28 . CASSRAGQSYNEQFF TGTGCCAGCAGCCGAGCGGGTCAATCCTACAATGAGCAGTTCTTC
. TRBJ1-5 TRBV2 . CASSPFQGGYQPQHF TGTGCCAGCAGCCCATTTCAGGGAGGCTATCAGCCCCAGCATTTT
. TRBJ2-1 TRBV4-3 . CASSQERGTYNEQFF TGCGCCAGCAGCCAAGAAAGAGGGACCTACAATGAGCAGTTCTTC
medium-sized TRBJ2-7 TRBV5-4 . CASSLYGSYEQYF TGTGCCAGCAGCTTGTACGGATCCTACGAGCAGTACTTC
. TRBJ2-1 TRBV7-8 TRBD2 CASTFQEGGEQFF TGTGCCAGTACCTTTCAGGAGGGAGGGGAGCAGTTCTTC
. TRBJ1-2 TRBV7-9 . CASSFPLTIYGYTF TGTGCCAGCAGCTTTCCCCTAACTATCTATGGCTACACCTTC
. TRBJ1-3 TRBV6-1 . CASSEAPTSGNTIYF TGTGCCAGCAGTGAAGCGCCTACTTCTGGAAACACCATATATTTT
. TRBJ1-6 TRBV7-9 . CASRETVTSRTDFNSPLHF TGTGCCAGCAGAGAAACCGTTACCTCTCGTACAGATTTCAATTCACCCCTCCACTTT
. TRBJ1-1 TRBV5-4 TRBD1 CASSLGAGGFTEAFF TGTGCCAGCAGCTTGGGGGCAGGGGGATTCACTGAAGCTTTCTTT
few TRBJ1-1 TRBV18 . CASSPSDGAFF TGTGCCAGCTCACCAAGCGATGGGGCTTTCTTT
. TRBJ2-7 TRBV4-1 TRBD1 CASSQGDSAYEQYF TGCGCCAGCAGCCAAGGGGACAGTGCCTACGAGCAGTACTTC
few TRBJ1-2 TRBV2 . CASRGQGNYGYTF TGTGCCAGCAGGGGTCAGGGAAACTATGGCTACACCTTC
. TRBJ1-1 TRBV2 . CASSEAGADYTEAFF TGTGCCAGCAGTGAGGCAGGGGCAGATTACACTGAAGCTTTCTTT